This T cell receptor (beta chain) was sequenced in a study of blood T cell repertoires in COVID-19 (dated by TCRdb to about 2020). Concerning the study at large: Collaborator samples came from the United States, Italy and Spain and covered acute and convalescent phases of COVID-19. Where HLA class I and class II types were available, the types were taken from metadata supplied by the sample provider, not from assay-based typing. Samples were obtained from the ongoing ImmuneRACE study (first 160 participants) and from 1,200 or so subjects provided by 6 global collaborators. The material from the prospective study consisted of cDNA or gDNA derived from T cells, B-cell-depleted T cells, or PBMCs. The repertoires were released in a freely available public database intended as a resource for research on the immune response to SARS-CoV-2. Nearly every sample came with metadata listing a de-identified subject ID, COVID-19 status, age in years and sex. Subjects who had been exposed to COVID-19, were actively infected with it, or had recovered from it provided the deeply sampled blood TCRbeta repertoires that made up the dataset. Paper-wide results and their limitations: The quantity of clinical and demographic metadata differed by source and by participant and was supplied without curation.

A note on this clone: This clone's antigen is unknown. No much larger clone is present one base from it, and per-base qualities are unavailable.

The CDR3 starts with the cysteine, ends with the phenylalanine, and has 12 residues. The only DNA kept is the CDR3, 36 bases in frame from the first base. As encoded in the germline V gene (reference sequence), CDR1 is GTSNPN while CDR2 is SVGIG. Trimming removed 2 bases from V and 11 bases from J; the gene matches leave 6 bases unexplained. TCRbeta CDR3 regions were amplified from genomic DNA by means of the immunoSEQ Assay, a bias-controlled multiplex PCR. Per the source publication's procedure: Nucleated cell counts per sample were estimated from amplification of reference gene primers within the assay. Sequence reads were collapsed and filtered to measure the absolute abundance of every unique TCRbeta CDR3 rearrangement. Productive Simpson clonality was computed per sample as the square root of Simpson's diversity index over productive rearrangements. Entries here come from immuneACCESS through TCRdb and include only in-frame sequences with V and J called. Some clones fail to appear in such tables; in the studies checked, an unresolved V gene covers under half of the shortfall, and the cause of the remainder is unknown. V and J calls and clone size are copied from that table; D and trimming were computed from the DNA. In this sample the table shows over 200,000 clones, 70% to 90% of which occur a single time. 10% to 15% of the sample is taken by the ten largest.

Another Seattle source contributed samples from volunteer blood donors who had recovered from COVID-19. Whole blood was collected in K2EDTA tubes by collaborating institutions according to the institutions' own protocols. For TCRbeta analysis, collaborator samples were shipped as frozen whole blood, as isolated PBMCs, or as DNA extracted from either sample type. Sequencing used peripheral blood. This TCR was sampled from a woman aged 18-29 years who had recovered from COVID-19. The chain is made from TRBV30 and TRBJ1-1; 9 nucleotides in the junction match TRBD1. CDR3 sequence: CAWSPRTGVAFF. At the DNA level, the sequence is TGTGCCTGGAGTCCACGGACAGGGGTTGCTTTCTTT. When the CDR3 is completed using the reference TRBV30 and TRBJ1-1 genes on either side, the full variable domain is SQTIHQWPATLVQPVGSPLSLECTVEGTSNPNLYWYRQAAGRGLQLLFYSVGIGQISSEVPQNLSASRPQDRQFILSSKKLLLSDSGFYLCAWSPRTGVAFFGQGTRLTVV.